A single sample is the source of the 19 T cell receptor beta chains below, sequenced in a study of cytomegalovirus exposure and HLA in healthy donors. Both 60 Vbeta primers and 13 Jbeta primers went into the PCR. TCRdb's copy holds only in-frame clones and misses some; the assay was immunoSEQ multiplex PCR. The data hold roughly 120,000 clones, with 75% observed a single time. The specimen sequenced was PBMCs. Receptors were obtained from a woman in her late teens or twenties in good health and CMV-seronegative.

The chain is built from TRBV18 and TRBJ1-1; no reliable D call. Between the trimmed V and J ends, which lost 3 bases and 1 base, there was a span of 6 bases. Germline V lookup: CDR1 KGHSH, CDR2 LQKENI. The CDR3 extends over 13 amino acids. The CDR3 sequence: CASSPQANTEAFF. As DNA, the CDR3 is TGTGCCAGCTCACCCCAAGCGAACACTGAAGCTTTCTTT.

V and J are TRBV4-1 and TRBJ1-1; no clear D gene. The CDR3 is made up of 13 amino acids. V shed 3 bases and J shed 1 base, with 6 bases lying between them. Germline V gives CDR1 MGHRA, CDR2 YSYEKL. Here the CDR3 DNA reads TGCGCCAGCAGCCAGGCCCCGAACACTGAAGCTTTCTTT. It is translated as CASSQAPNTEAFF.

This rearrangement joins TRBV4-1 to TRBJ2-2; TRBD2 matches at 10 bases. The CDR3 sequence is 21 residues long. Germline V gene lookup returns CDR1 MGHRA and CDR2 YSYEKL. Trimming removed 1 base from V and 2 bases from J; junction bases left unmatched: 16. The CDR3: CASSQGFPRKRGGLNTGELFF. CDR3 coding DNA: TGCGCCAGCAGCCAAGGGTTTCCAAGGAAGCGGGGGGGCTTAAACACCGGGGAGCTGTTTTTT.

The chain uses TRBV9 and TRBJ1-4; D might be TRBD1 (5 bases). The length of the CDR3 is 12 residues. The germline V gene encodes CDR1 SGDLS and CDR2 YYNGEE. V was trimmed by 3 bases and J by 8 bases, leaving 8 bases between them. CDR3 protein: CASSGGDEKLFF. DNA for the CDR3: TGTGCCAGCAGCGGGGGGGACGAAAAACTGTTTTTT.

For the CDR3, the DNA is TGTGCCAGCAGTGGGGAACAGGGGGCGTACAATGAGCAGTTCTTC. Protein: CASSGEQGAYNEQFF. The chain uses TRBV25-1 and TRBJ2-1, with 9 bases fitting TRBD1. The CDR3 spans 15 residues. The germline V gene has CDR1 MGHDK and CDR2 SYGVNS. With 4 bases clipped from V and 4 bases from J, the junction kept 5 bases outside the gene matches.

This clone was found a few times. This CDR3 reads CASSPPGGNTEAFF. Written as DNA, the CDR3 is TGTGCCAGCAGCCCGCCCGGGGGGAACACTGAAGCTTTCTTT. This chain joins TRBV13 and TRBJ1-1, with D maybe TRBD1 (5 bases). V shed 5 bases and J shed 1 base, with 11 bases lying between them. CDR3 length: 14 residues. Germline CDR1 and CDR2: PRHDT and FYEKMQ (reference sequence).

The rearrangement links TRBV5-4 to TRBJ1-4; no firm D call. Trimming shortened V by 4 bases and J by 7 bases, and 26 bases separated the two germline ends. The CDR3 is 18 amino acids. Germline loops: CDR1 SGHNT, CDR2 YYREEE (reference sequence). The CDR3 loop reads CASSPDFATEIGSEKLFF. As DNA, the CDR3 is TGTGCCAGCAGCCCAGATTTTGCCACGGAGATCGGTAGTGAAAAACTGTTTTTT.

On this clone: The CDR3 does not close with the conserved phenylalanine or tryptophan, likely indicating a read error. J is TRBJ2-6 and V is TRBV5-1, with D perhaps matching TRBD1 (6 bases). This CDR3 has 15 residues. Trimming cost V 2 bases and J 0 bases, with 6 bases left between them. Germline loops: CDR1 SGHRS, CDR2 YFSETQ. The CDR3 is CASSLQGSGANVLTV. The CDR3, as DNA: TGCGCCAGCAGCTTACAGGGCTCTGGGGCCAACGTCCTGACTGTC.

J is TRBJ1-4 and V is TRBV27, with D perhaps TRBD1 (6 bases). From germline, CDR1 is MNHEY and CDR2 SMNVEV (reference sequence). The CDR3 is made up of 17 amino acids. The ends were cut back, 6 bases at V and 1 base at J, with 18 bases in the middle. CDR3 nucleotide sequence: TGTGCCAGCAGCTCAACCGCAGGGGTAGTAACTAATGAAAAACTGTTTTTT. It encodes CASSSTAGVVTNEKLFF.

The CDR3 reads CASSEAGTLNEKLFF. CDR3 bases: TGTGCCAGCAGTGAGGCCGGGACACTGAATGAAAAACTGTTTTTT. The chain carries TRBV2 and TRBJ1-4, with D possibly TRBD1 on 6 matching bases. V was shortened by 3 bases and J by 5 bases, with 13 bases between the two germline ends. CDR1 SNHLY and CDR2 FYNNEI come from the germline V gene. This CDR3 is 15 amino acids long.

V usage is TRBV6-5 and J usage is TRBJ1-4; 7 nucleotides line up with TRBD1. V was pared by 7 bases and J by 8 bases, with 4 bases of the junction left unmatched. The CDR3 runs 12 residues. Germline CDR1 MNHEY, CDR2 SVGAGI. The CDR3 loop is CASMTGREKLFF. The CDR3 bases are TGTGCCAGCATGACAGGGAGAGAAAAACTGTTTTTT.

This clone was picked up a small number of times. The chain uses TRBV5-1 and TRBJ1-2; 8 bases line up with TRBD1. The ends lost 4 bases at V and 7 bases at J; junction bases unmatched: 3. The CDR3 runs 12 residues. Germline CDR1 reads SGHRS; CDR2 reads YFSETQ. The CDR3 coding sequence is TGCGCCAGCAGCACAGGACAGGGTGGCTACACCTTC. It specifies CASSTGQGGYTF. The full variable domain, rest sourced from reference TRBV5-1 and TRBJ1-2, is KAGVTQTPRYLIKTRGQQVTLSCSPISGHRSVSWYQQTPGQGLQFLFEYFSETQRNKGNFPGRFSGRQFSNSRSEMNVSTLELGDSALYLCASSTGQGGYTFGSGTRLTVV.

In this sample, this clone turned up a few times. The V gene is TRBV9, the J gene TRBJ2-2; the D gene is possibly TRBD2 (5 bases). The CDR3 length is 14 residues. In germline, CDR1 is SGDLS, CDR2 YYNGEE. Trimming removed 4 bases at V and 6 bases at J, with 13 bases between. This chain's CDR3 is CASSPTPSSGELFF. The CDR3 DNA reads TGTGCCAGCAGCCCGACACCTAGCTCCGGGGAGCTGTTTTTT.

The chain uses TRBV6-5 and TRBJ1-5; D remains ambiguous. This CDR3 is 15 amino acids long. The V gene's germline CDR1 is MNHEY and CDR2 SVGAGI. V was clipped by 6 bases and J by 0 bases, with 12 bases between them. The CDR3 bases are TGTGCCAGCAGCTCCTCGAGGCATAGCAATCAGCCCCAGCATTTT. Translated: CASSSSRHSNQPQHF.

The chain employs TRBV6-5 and TRBJ1-1, with D perhaps matching TRBD1 (6 bases). The CDR3 length is 13 residues. Germline CDR1 is MNHEY and CDR2 is SVGAGI. V was cut by 4 bases and J by 11 bases, with 17 bases left in between. This CDR3 reads CASSFTGPTGAFF. DNA for the CDR3: TGTGCCAGCAGTTTTACAGGTCCAACAGGGGCTTTCTTT.

This rearrangement joins TRBV4-1 to TRBJ1-2; no clear D gene. Germline CDR1 MGHRA, CDR2 YSYEKL. The CDR3 has 15 amino acids. V lost 5 bases and J 5 bases, leaving 18 bases between the germline ends. The CDR3, as DNA: TGCGCCAGCAGCTCCTTTCGGAAAGACACTTATGGCTACACCTTC. It is translated as CASSSFRKDTYGYTF.

The V gene is TRBV5-1, the J gene TRBJ2-7; tentative D call: TRBD1 (6 bases). V dropped 2 bases and J dropped 0 bases, with 9 bases sitting between them. CDR1 is SGHRS, CDR2 YFSETQ, per germline. The CDR3 is 14 residues long. DNA for the CDR3: TGCGCCAGCAGCTTCCAGGGGACCTCCTACGAGCAGTACTTC. Protein: CASSFQGTSYEQYF.

The genes are TRBV9 and TRBJ2-5; 9 bases agree with TRBD1. CDR3 length: 17 residues. Germline V gives CDR1 SGDLS, CDR2 YYNGEE. With V trimmed by 0 bases and J by 5 bases, 11 bases remained unmatched. The CDR3, as DNA: TGTGCCAGCAGCGTAGGGGTCTTTGGAGGACAGGGGGAGACCCAGTACTTC. Translation gives CASSVGVFGGQGETQYF.

CDR3 nucleotides: TGTGCCTGGAGTTCAGGGGGGAGATCCTCTAATGAGCAGTTCTTC. Translated: CAWSSGGRSSNEQFF. The chain links TRBV30 to TRBJ2-1; possibly TRBD1 for D (7 bases). The ends were cut back, 2 bases at V and 7 bases at J, with 18 bases in the middle. CDR3 length: 15 residues. Germline V gives CDR1 GTSNPN, CDR2 SVGIG (reference sequence).